These 27 T cell receptor beta chains were sequenced from one sample in a study of cytomegalovirus exposure and HLA in healthy donors. Use of 60 Vbeta and 13 Jbeta primers characterized the PCR. Clones were sequenced by immunoSEQ multiplex PCR, and TCRdb holds only the in-frame ones, with some missing. The sample records fewer than 250,000 clones, 60% to 80% being singletons. Sequenced input: PBMCs. These TCRs come from a male donor in good health and CMV-seronegative.

The rearrangement links TRBV5-4 to TRBJ2-7; the D gene is possibly TRBD2 (5 bases). The V gene's germline CDR1 is SGHNT and CDR2 YYREEE (reference sequence). V lost 2 bases, J lost 6 bases, and 12 bases lay in between. The CDR3 loop spans 13 amino acids. The CDR3 region is CASSFTRSSEQYF. CDR3 DNA sequence: TGTGCCAGCAGCTTTACTAGGTCGAGCGAGCAGTACTTC.

Here the CDR3 reads CASSSGTVNTGELFF. DNA for the CDR3: TGTGCCAGCAGCTCCGGGACTGTGAACACCGGGGAGCTGTTTTTT. This chain links TRBV11-3 with TRBJ2-2, with D possibly matching TRBD2 (6 bases). V lost 4 bases and J lost 1, with 10 bases in between. Germline assignment: CDR1 SGHNT and CDR2 YENEEA. The CDR3 extends over 15 amino acids.

This clone is a singleton in its sample. The chain couples TRBV19 to TRBJ1-2; D perhaps matches TRBD1 (6 bases). Per germline, CDR1 LNHDA and CDR2 SQIVND (reference sequence). V shed 7 bases and J shed 2 bases, with 11 bases lying between them. The CDR3 totals 13 residues. CDR3 protein: CASTGGFNYGYTF. The CDR3 region has the DNA TGTGCCAGTACGGGGGGCTTCAACTATGGCTACACCTTC.

The CDR3 bases are TGCAGCGTTGCAAGACTAGCGGCTTCCGACAATGAGCAGTTCTTC. This sequence encodes CSVARLAASDNEQFF. This sequence joins TRBV29-1 and TRBJ2-1, with 9 bases that match TRBD2. The trim removed 4 bases at V and 5 bases at J, leaving 9 bases unmatched. The germline CDR1 and CDR2 sequences are SQVTM and ANQGSEA. The CDR3 contains 15 residues.

This chain links TRBV7-2 with TRBJ2-5; the match to TRBD2 covers 9 bases. J was trimmed by 4 bases and V by 0 bases; bases with no gene match: 3. The CDR3 has 15 amino acids. CDR1 is SGHTA, CDR2 FQGNSA, per germline. The CDR3: CASSLASGSGETQYF. CDR3 bases: TGTGCCAGCAGCTTAGCTAGCGGGAGTGGAGAGACCCAGTACTTC.

The chain combines TRBV2 with TRBJ2-5, with a possible D match to TRBD1 (6 bases). The germline V and J ends were trimmed by 4 bases and 4 bases, with 16 bases remaining between them. Germline assignment: CDR1 SNHLY and CDR2 FYNNEI. The CDR3 runs to 15 residues. The CDR3 sequence is CASSAQQGLGETQYF. The CDR3, as DNA: TGTGCCAGCAGTGCACAACAGGGTTTGGGAGAGACCCAGTACTTC.

This clone occurred once. V is TRBV4-2 and J is TRBJ2-7; 8 nucleotides match TRBD2. CDR3 length: 13 residues. The germline V gene has CDR1 LGHNA and CDR2 YNFKEQ. V shed 4 bases and J 5 bases; nucleotides not matched to a gene: 4. CDR3 sequence reads: CASSPREGDEQYF. The CDR3 DNA is TGTGCCAGCAGCCCTCGGGAGGGCGACGAGCAGTACTTC.

The V call is TRBV20-1, the J call TRBJ2-1; D is unresolved. Between the trimmed V and J ends, which lost 3 bases and 8 bases, there was a span of 5 bases. The germline V gene encodes CDR1 DFQATT and CDR2 SNEGSKA (reference sequence). This CDR3 is 10 amino acids long. CDR3 nucleotide sequence: TGCAGTGCTAGCCAATATGAGCAGTTCTTC. Translated, it gives CSASQYEQFF.

The rearrangement links TRBV28 to TRBJ1-4; TRBD1 agrees at 7 bases. V was clipped by 4 bases and J by 7 bases; unmatched bases: 6. Per germline, CDR1 MDHEN and CDR2 SYDVKM. The CDR3 is made up of 14 amino acids. The CDR3 sequence is CASSSGGRSEKLFF. The CDR3 DNA follows: TGTGCCAGCAGTTCAGGGGGAAGGAGTGAAAAACTGTTTTTT.

The chain is built from TRBV7-8 and TRBJ2-3, with D possibly TRBD2 on 7 matching bases. Trimming shortened V by 8 bases and J by 5 bases, and 17 bases separated the two germline ends. This CDR3 has 14 amino acids. Germline V gene lookup returns CDR1 SGHVS and CDR2 FQNEAQ. The CDR3 nucleotides read TGTGCCAGCTCCCCTTCGGGGGGCGGAGATACGCAGTATTTT. It yields the protein CASSPSGGGDTQYF. Combining the CDR3 with reference TRBV7-8 and TRBJ2-3 gives the whole variable domain GAGVSQSPRYKVAKRGQDVALRCDPISGHVSLFWYQQALGQGPEFLTYFQNEAQLDKSGLPSDRFFAERPEGSVSTLKIQRTQQEDSAVYLCASSPSGGGDTQYFGPGTRLTVL.

This chain links TRBV10-2 with TRBJ2-1, with unresolved D. Trimming pared 6 bases from V and 3 bases from J, leaving 21 bases between. The CDR3 is made up of 17 amino acids. The germline V gene has CDR1 WSHSY and CDR2 SAAADI. The CDR3 region is CASRSNSPIPNYNEQFF. The DNA for the CDR3 is TGCGCCAGCAGAAGTAATAGCCCCATCCCTAACTACAATGAGCAGTTCTTC.

The chain recombines TRBV6-1 with TRBJ1-2; 8 bases are shared with TRBD1. This CDR3 comprises 13 residues. Unmatched junction bases numbered 4, after V lost 6 bases and J lost 4 bases. The germline V gene encodes CDR1 MNHNS and CDR2 SASEGT. The DNA of the CDR3 is TGTGCCAGCAGAACAGGACAGGGCTATGGCTACACCTTC. It yields the protein CASRTGQGYGYTF.

This clone was seen more than once but under ten times. The J gene is TRBJ2-3, the V gene TRBV19; 7 bases agree with TRBD2. CDR3 size: 15 residues. V was clipped by 3 bases and J by 1 base; unmatched bases: 4. CDR1 and CDR2 from the germline V gene are LNHDA and SQIVND (reference sequence). In DNA form, the CDR3 reads TGTGCCAGTAGTATTGGGACTACCGGCACAGATACGCAGTATTTT. Amino acid sequence: CASSIGTTGTDTQYF. The variable domain in full, with the rest retrieved from reference TRBV19 and TRBJ2-3, is DGGITQSPKYLFRKEGQNVTLSCEQNLNHDAMYWYRQDPGQGLRLIYYSQIVNDFQKGDIAEGYSVSREKKESFPLTVTSAQKNPTAFYLCASSIGTTGTDTQYFGPGTRLTVL.

The chain couples TRBV2 to TRBJ2-1; D not resolved. CDR3 length: 14 residues. The germline V and J ends were trimmed by 5 bases and 0 bases, with 8 bases remaining between them. CDR1 is SNHLY and CDR2 is FYNNEI in the germline V gene. The DNA of the CDR3 is TGTGCCAGCAGTACCGGGTTCTCCTACAATGAGCAGTTCTTC. Its protein is CASSTGFSYNEQFF.

This chain uses TRBV28 with TRBJ2-3; 15 nucleotides line up with TRBD2. Trimming at V came to 5 bases and at J to 1 base, leaving 13 bases not matched to a gene. CDR1 MDHEN and CDR2 SYDVKM come from the germline V gene. This CDR3 is 20 amino acids long. The CDR3 DNA reads TGTGCCAGCAGTCCCACACTCGGGACTAGCGGGAGGTGGGGCACAGATACGCAGTATTTT. Translation gives CASSPTLGTSGRWGTDTQYF.

The genes are TRBV19 and TRBJ1-1; D possibly corresponds to TRBD1 (5 bases). Trimming removed 5 bases at V and 11 bases at J, with 21 bases between. CDR1 is LNHDA and CDR2 is SQIVND in the germline V gene (reference sequence). CDR3 size: 14 residues. CDR3 sequence (DNA): TGTGCCAGTAGTGACCCCGGGAGACAGAGGACCGCTTTCTTT. Its translation is CASSDPGRQRTAFF.

This rearrangement joins TRBV18 to TRBJ1-2, with 8 bases matching TRBD1. Germline V gene sequence: CDR1 KGHSH, CDR2 LQKENI. V dropped 3 bases and J dropped 8; count of bases not matched to a gene: 5. This CDR3 comprises 13 residues. The CDR3: CASSPPTGEGYTF. Written as DNA, the CDR3 is TGTGCCAGCTCACCCCCGACAGGGGAAGGCTACACCTTC.

V gene TRBV10-1 combines with J gene TRBJ1-3; D is undetermined. Germline V gene data show CDR1 as WNHNN and CDR2 as SYGVQD (reference sequence). The CDR3 is made up of 14 amino acids. Between the trimmed V and J ends, which lost 4 bases and 0 bases, there was a span of 7 bases. CDR3 bases: TGCGCCAGCAGTGGACAAATCTCTGGAAACACCATATATTTT. Translating it yields CASSGQISGNTIYF.

This chain uses TRBV18 with TRBJ2-5; D gene ambiguous. Germline V gene data show CDR1 as KGHSH and CDR2 as LQKENI. V lost 3 bases and J lost 5, with 10 bases in between. The CDR3 totals 13 residues. CDR3 in amino acids: CASSPPSQETQYF. The CDR3 DNA follows: TGTGCCAGCTCACCCCCATCTCAGGAGACCCAGTACTTC. Based on the CDR3 plus reference TRBV18 and TRBJ2-5, the full variable domain is NAGVMQNPRHLVRRRGQEARLRCSPMKGHSHVYWYRQLPEEGLKFMVYLQKENIIDESGMPKERFSAEFPKEGPSILRIQQVVRGDSAAYFCASSPPSQETQYFGPGTRLLVL.

V and J are TRBV2 and TRBJ1-5, with 9 nucleotides matching TRBD1. The CDR3 runs to 13 residues. CDR1 and CDR2 (germline): SNHLY, FYNNEI. V lost 7 bases, J lost 4 bases, and 2 bases stayed unmatched. CDR3 sequence (DNA): TGTGCCAGCATCGGACAGGGGAATCAGCCCCAGCATTTT. Residues: CASIGQGNQPQHF.

This clone was seen once. The chain combines TRBV18 with TRBJ2-7; possibly TRBD1 for D (5 bases). Looked up from germline, CDR1 is KGHSH and CDR2 is LQKENI. The CDR3 loop spans 17 amino acids. Trimming left V 0 bases short and J 2 bases short, with 17 bases between. CDR3 nucleotides: TGTGCCAGCTCACCACCTGAGTTGGGGCGGACCACCTACGAGCAGTACTTC. Encoded protein: CASSPPELGRTTYEQYF.

The chain links TRBV7-3 to TRBJ2-2, with D hard to call. Germline V CDR1 and CDR2: SGHTA, FQGTGA. The ends were cut back, 8 bases at V and 2 bases at J, with 15 bases in the middle. The CDR3 sequence is 15 residues long. CDR3 region: CASGDVVLNTGELFF. In nucleotides, the CDR3 is TGTGCCAGCGGAGACGTAGTCTTAAACACCGGGGAGCTGTTTTTT.

J is TRBJ1-2 and V is TRBV28, with D perhaps TRBD1 (5 bases). V gave up 6 bases and J gave up 1 base, with 18 bases separating them. CDR1 is MDHEN, CDR2 SYDVKM, per germline. This CDR3 comprises 16 residues. The CDR3 sequence: CASSPGGVRVNYGYTF. The CDR3, as DNA: TGTGCCAGCAGCCCGGGAGGAGTCAGGGTTAACTATGGCTACACCTTC.

The chain combines TRBV21-1 with TRBJ2-7; the table's D call of TRBD1 was not tested on the DNA. TRBV21-1 is a pseudogene locus. The CDR3 consists of 15 residues. CDR3 DNA sequence: TGTGCCAGCAGCAAGCAGACTCCAGGGGTCTACGAGCAGTACTTC. This encodes CASSKQTPGVYEQYF.

The V and J genes are TRBV5-1 and TRBJ2-7; 15 bases are shared with TRBD2. In germline, CDR1 is SGHRS, CDR2 YFSETQ. This CDR3 is 18 amino acids long. V lost 3 bases, J lost 2 bases, and 9 bases stayed unmatched. CDR3 loop: CASSSGLAGGSVTYEQYF. The CDR3 DNA reads TGCGCCAGCAGCTCGGGACTAGCGGGAGGCTCGGTAACCTACGAGCAGTACTTC.

There are a few counts of this clone. The chain employs TRBV4-1 and TRBJ1-2; D possibly corresponds to TRBD1 (6 bases). The CDR3 has 15 amino acids. Trimming took off 0 bases at V and 4 bases at J, with 12 bases between the two ends. Per germline, CDR1 MGHRA and CDR2 YSYEKL. CDR3 sequence: CASSQETRDTYGYTF. The CDR3 DNA is TGCGCCAGCAGCCAAGAGACCCGGGACACCTATGGCTACACCTTC.

The chain joins TRBV5-8 to TRBJ1-1; 9 bases line up with TRBD1. Germline lookup yields CDR1 SGHTS and CDR2 YDEGEE. This CDR3 contains 16 residues. Trimming removed 4 bases from V and 0 bases from J; junction bases left unmatched: 7. The CDR3 sequence is CASSRRQGGVNTEAFF. The CDR3 nucleotides are TGTGCCAGCAGCCGACGACAGGGGGGAGTGAACACTGAAGCTTTCTTT.